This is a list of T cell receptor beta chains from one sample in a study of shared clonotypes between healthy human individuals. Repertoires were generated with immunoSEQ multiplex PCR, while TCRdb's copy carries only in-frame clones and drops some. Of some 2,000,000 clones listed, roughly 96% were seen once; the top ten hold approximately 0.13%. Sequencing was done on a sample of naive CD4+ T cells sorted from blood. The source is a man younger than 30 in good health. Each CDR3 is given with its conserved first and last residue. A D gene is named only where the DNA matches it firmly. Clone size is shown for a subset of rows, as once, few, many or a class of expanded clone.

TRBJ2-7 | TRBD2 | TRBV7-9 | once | TGTGCCAGCAGCTTCTCAGCGGGAGAGGTGCAGTACTTC | CASSFSAGEVQYF
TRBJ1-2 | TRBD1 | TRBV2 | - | TGTGCCAGCAGAGACCGGGACAGGACTAGTGTTGGCTACACCTTC | CASRDRDRTSVGYTF
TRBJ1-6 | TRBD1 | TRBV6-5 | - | TGTGCCACAAACCCGACAGGGGATTCACCCCTCCACTTT | CATNPTGDSPLHF
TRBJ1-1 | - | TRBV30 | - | TGTGCCTGCCACCGACTCGGGGCCACTGAAGCTTTCTTT | CACHRLGATEAFF
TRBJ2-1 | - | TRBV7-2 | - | TGTGCCAGCAGGGTCGCAGGGGCTCATGAGCAGTTCTTC | CASRVAGAHEQFF
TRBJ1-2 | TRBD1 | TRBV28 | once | TGTGCCAGCAGTGGAATAGGGACAGGGCAGTATGGCTACACCTTC | CASSGIGTGQYGYTF
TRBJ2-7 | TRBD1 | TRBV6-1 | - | TGTGCCAGCAGTGAAGTGGGGATTTCAGGGGGCGAGCAGTACTTC | CASSEVGISGGEQYF
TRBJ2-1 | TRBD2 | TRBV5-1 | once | TGCGCCAGCAGCTTGGTTGGCGGGAGCTCCTACAATGAGCAGTTCTTC | CASSLVGGSSYNEQFF
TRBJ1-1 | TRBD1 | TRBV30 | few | TGTGCCTGGGGGGACAGGGGGTTTACTGAAGCTTTCTTT | CAWGDRGFTEAFF
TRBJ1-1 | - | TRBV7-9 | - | TGTGCCAGCAGCTTAGGAGCAGGGAAAACAGAAGCTTTCTTT | CASSLGAGKTEAFF
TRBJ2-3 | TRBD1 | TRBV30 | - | TGTGCCTGGAGGGGGACAGGGCGGGATACGCAGTATTTT | CAWRGTGRDTQYF
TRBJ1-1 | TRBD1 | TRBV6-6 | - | TGTGCCAGCTTCCCTTCCGGGACAGGGATTTACACTGAAGCTTTCTTT | CASFPSGTGIYTEAFF
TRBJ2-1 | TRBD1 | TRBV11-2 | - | TGTGCCAGCAGCTCCCGGGACAGGGGGAACAATGAGCAGTTCTTC | CASSSRDRGNNEQFF
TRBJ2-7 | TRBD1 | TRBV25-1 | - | TGTGCCAGCAGCCCGAGTGGGACAGGGTATCACGAGCAGTACTTC | CASSPSGTGYHEQYF
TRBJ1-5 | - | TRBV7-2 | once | TGTGCCAGCAGCTTAGCGGGGCAGGGGTTAGGTCAGCCCCAGCATTTT | CASSLAGQGLGQPQHF
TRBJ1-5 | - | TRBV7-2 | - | TGTGCCAGCAGCTGGGCCGACGGAATGTCGCCCCAGCATTTT | CASSWADGMSPQHF
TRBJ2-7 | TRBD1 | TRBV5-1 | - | TGCGCCAGCGCCACACAGGGGAATTACGAGCAGTACTTC | CASATQGNYEQYF
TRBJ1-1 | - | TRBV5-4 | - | TGTGCCAGCAGCTTGTCACCTTTGAAGGGCGCTGAAGCTTTCTTT | CASSLSPLKGAEAFF
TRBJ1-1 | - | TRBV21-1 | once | TGTGCCAGCAGCAAAACAATCAGGAGTGGATACGAAGCTTTCTTT | CASSKTIRSGYEAFF
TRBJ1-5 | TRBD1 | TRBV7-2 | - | TGTGCCAGCAGCTTAGAGTGCGGACAGGGCTCCTATAGCAATCAGCCCCAGCATTTT | CASSLECGQGSYSNQPQHF
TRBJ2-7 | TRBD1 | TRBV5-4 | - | TGTGCCAGCAGCTTGGTGGGACAGGGGGCCTACGAGCAGTACTTC | CASSLVGQGAYEQYF
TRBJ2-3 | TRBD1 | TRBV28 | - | TGTGCCAGCAGGTTAGACAGGGGTCTTACAGATACGCAGTATTTT | CASRLDRGLTDTQYF
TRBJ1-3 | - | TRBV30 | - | TGTGCCTGGACCCTACAACTGAACTCTGGAAACACCATATATTTT | CAWTLQLNSGNTIYF
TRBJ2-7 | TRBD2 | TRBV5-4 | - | TGTGCCAGCAGCTTGGGAGGACTAGCGGGGGGGCTAGAGCAGTACTTC | CASSLGGLAGGLEQYF
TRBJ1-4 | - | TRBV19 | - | TGTGCCAGTAGTCTGGGACTGTCTAATGAAAAACTGTTTTTT | CASSLGLSNEKLFF
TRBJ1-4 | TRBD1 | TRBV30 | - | TGTGCCTGGAAACCGGGACAGGGGGTCGAAAAACTGTTTTTT | CAWKPGQGVEKLFF
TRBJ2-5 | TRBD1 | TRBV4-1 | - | TGCGCCAGCAGCCAAGAAGCGGCAGGGGGTGTTCAAGAGACCCAGTACTTC | CASSQEAAGGVQETQYF
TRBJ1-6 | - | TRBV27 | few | TGTGCCAGCGCAGTGGGATCAAATTCACCCCTCCACTTT | CASAVGSNSPLHF
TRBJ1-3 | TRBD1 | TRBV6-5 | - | TGTGCCAGCAGGGGGGACAGGGGGCCTGGAAACACCATATATTTT | CASRGDRGPGNTIYF
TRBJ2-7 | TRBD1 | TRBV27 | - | TGTGCCAGCACAAGGGGGCAGGGTAGATCCTACGAGCAGTACTTC | CASTRGQGRSYEQYF
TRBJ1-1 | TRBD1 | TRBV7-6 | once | TGTGCCAGCCGACAGGGAATAAAGACCACTGAAGCTTTCTTT | CASRQGIKTTEAFF
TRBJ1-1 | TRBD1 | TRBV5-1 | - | TGCGCCAGCAGCTTCGAAGGGGGCGCGAGTAACACTGAAGCTTTCTTT | CASSFEGGASNTEAFF
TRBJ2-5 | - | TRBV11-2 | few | TGTGCCAGCAGCCCGGCAGAGACCCAGTACTTC | CASSPAETQYF
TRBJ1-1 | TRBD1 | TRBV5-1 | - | TGCGCCAGCAGCTCTCCGGGACAGGACGCTGAAGCTTTCTTT | CASSSPGQDAEAFF
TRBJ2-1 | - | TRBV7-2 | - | TGTGCCAGCAGCTTAGACTCAACCTCTAGGGAGCAGTTCTTC | CASSLDSTSREQFF
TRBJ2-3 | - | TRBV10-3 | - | TGTGCCATCAGTGAGTCGGTTACTAGCACAGATACGCAGTATTTT | CAISESVTSTDTQYF
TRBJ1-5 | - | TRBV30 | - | TGTGCCTGGAGTGTATGGGGGCCCCAATACAATCAGCCCCAGCATTTT | CAWSVWGPQYNQPQHF
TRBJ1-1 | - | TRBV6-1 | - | TGTGCCAGCAGACAGGGTAGTGAGGTGACTGAAGCTTTCTTT | CASRQGSEVTEAFF
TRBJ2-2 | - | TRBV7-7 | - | TGTGCTAGCAGCCCCAAAGGAGTCAACACCGGGGAGCTGTTTTTT | CASSPKGVNTGELFF
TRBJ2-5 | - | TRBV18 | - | TGTGCCAGCTCACGGGCGGACCAAGAGACCCAGTACTTC | CASSRADQETQYF
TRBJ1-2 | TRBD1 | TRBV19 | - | TGTGCCAGTAGACTGACAGGGCAAGTCGGCTACACCTTC | CASRLTGQVGYTF
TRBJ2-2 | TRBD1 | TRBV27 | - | TGTGCCAGCAGTTTACAGACAGGGGGTGGAAACACCGGGGAGCTGTTTTTT | CASSLQTGGGNTGELFF
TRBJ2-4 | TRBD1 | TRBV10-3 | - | TGTGCCATCAGTGACCGGACAGGCGACAAAAACATTCAGTACTTC | CAISDRTGDKNIQYF
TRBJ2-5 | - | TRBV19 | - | TGTGCCAGTAGTATGAGAGGCGGGGGCGCTGAAGAGACCCAGTACTTC | CASSMRGGGAEETQYF
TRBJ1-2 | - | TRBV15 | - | TGTGCCACCAGCAATCGAAGATCCCTTCCCTATGGCTACACCTTC | CATSNRRSLPYGYTF
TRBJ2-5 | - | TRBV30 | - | TGTGCCTGGAATGGGCAAGAAGGAGAGACCCAGTACTTC | CAWNGQEGETQYF
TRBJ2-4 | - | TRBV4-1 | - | TGCGCCAGCTCAAAGGGGCTGGAAGAAAACATTCAGTACTTC | CASSKGLEENIQYF
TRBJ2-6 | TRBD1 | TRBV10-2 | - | TGCGCCAGCAGTTCAGTACCGGGACAGGGGGAGGAAGGGGCCAACGTCCTGACTTTC | CASSSVPGQGEEGANVLTF
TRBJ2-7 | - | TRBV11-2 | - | TGTGCCAGCAGCTTAGATTCGGCAGGGGGGTACGAGCAGTACTTC | CASSLDSAGGYEQYF
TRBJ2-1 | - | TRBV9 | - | TGTGCCAGCAGCGTAGTGAGCGGGCTCCACAATGAGCAGTTCTTC | CASSVVSGLHNEQFF
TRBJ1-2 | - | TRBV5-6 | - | TGTGCCAGCAGGGCAATTGACAAGGGCAGTAGTGGCTACACCTTC | CASRAIDKGSSGYTF
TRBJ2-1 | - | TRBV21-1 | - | TGTGCCAGCAGCCAAAGGACAGGGAATGAGCAGTTCTTC | CASSQRTGNEQFF
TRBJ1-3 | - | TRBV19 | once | TGTGCCAGTAGTATGATGCTCTCTGGAAACACCATATATTTT | CASSMMLSGNTIYF
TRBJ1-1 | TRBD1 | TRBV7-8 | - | TGTGCCAGCAGCGCGGGACAGGGGAATGAAGCTTTCTTT | CASSAGQGNEAFF
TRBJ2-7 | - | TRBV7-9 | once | TGTGCTCAGTGGGGTCTCGAGCAGTACTTC | CAQWGLEQYF